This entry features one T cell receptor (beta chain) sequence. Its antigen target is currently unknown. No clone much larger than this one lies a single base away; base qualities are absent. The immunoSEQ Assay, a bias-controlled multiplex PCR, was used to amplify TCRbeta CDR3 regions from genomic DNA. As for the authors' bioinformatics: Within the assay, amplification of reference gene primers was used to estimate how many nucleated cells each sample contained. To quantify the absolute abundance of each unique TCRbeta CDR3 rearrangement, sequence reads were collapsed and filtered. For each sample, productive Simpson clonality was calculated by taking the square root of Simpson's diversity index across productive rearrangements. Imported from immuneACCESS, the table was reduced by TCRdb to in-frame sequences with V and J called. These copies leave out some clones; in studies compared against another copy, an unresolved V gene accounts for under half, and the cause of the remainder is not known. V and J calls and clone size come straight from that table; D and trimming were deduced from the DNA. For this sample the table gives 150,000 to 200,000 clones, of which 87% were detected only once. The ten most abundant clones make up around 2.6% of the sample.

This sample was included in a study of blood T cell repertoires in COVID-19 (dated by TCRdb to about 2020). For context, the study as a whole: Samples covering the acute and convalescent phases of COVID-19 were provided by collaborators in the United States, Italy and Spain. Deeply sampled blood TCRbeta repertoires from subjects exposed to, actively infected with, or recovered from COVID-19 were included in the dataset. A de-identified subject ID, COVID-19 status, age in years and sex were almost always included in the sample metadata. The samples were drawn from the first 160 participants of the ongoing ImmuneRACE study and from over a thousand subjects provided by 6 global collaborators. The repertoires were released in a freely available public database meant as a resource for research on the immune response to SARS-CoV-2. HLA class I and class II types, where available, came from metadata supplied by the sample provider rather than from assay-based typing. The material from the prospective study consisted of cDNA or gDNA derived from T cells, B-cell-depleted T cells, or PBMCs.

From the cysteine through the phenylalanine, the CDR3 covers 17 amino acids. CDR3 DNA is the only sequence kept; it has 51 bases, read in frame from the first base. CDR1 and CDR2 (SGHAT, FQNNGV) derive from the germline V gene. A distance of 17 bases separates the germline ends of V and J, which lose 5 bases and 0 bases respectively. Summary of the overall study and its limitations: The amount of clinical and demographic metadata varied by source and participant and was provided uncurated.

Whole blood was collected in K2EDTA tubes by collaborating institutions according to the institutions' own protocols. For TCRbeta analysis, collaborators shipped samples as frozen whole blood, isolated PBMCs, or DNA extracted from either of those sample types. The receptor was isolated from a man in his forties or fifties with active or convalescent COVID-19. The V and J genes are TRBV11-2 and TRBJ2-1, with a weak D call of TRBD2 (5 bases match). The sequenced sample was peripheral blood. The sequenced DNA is TGTGCCAGCAGCCCTACGAACCCCGCGGGCTCCTACAATGAGCAGTTCTTC. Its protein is CASSPTNPAGSYNEQFF.